This T cell receptor beta chain was captured in a study of T-cell reconstitution after alpha-beta-depleted transplantation in children. The CDR3 is 13 residues long. The V gene end was trimmed by 3 bases and the J gene end by 2 bases; junction bases not matched to a gene: 3. Germline V gene data show CDR1 as DFQATT and CDR2 as SNEGSKA (reference sequence). Overall study results and limits: Reports say that about two months after transplant, the alpha-beta T cells came out of several hundred graft clones that had expanded.

This clonotype has more than one count but fewer than ten. What it binds is not known. Unique molecular identifiers were incorporated into the prepared TCRbeta library. One entry per CDR3 protein results from TCRdb running MiXCR on the PCR reads. The sample lists about 540,000 distinct CDR3 sequences, 25% to 30% occurring once. The chain recombines TRBV20-1 with TRBJ2-5, with 7 bases lining up with TRBD1. Material: PBMCs, obtained before TCRalphabeta/CD19-depleted stem cell transplant. The TCR sequence derives from a boy in the first two years of life with Wiskott-Aldrich syndrome, due to receive a stem cell transplant. The CDR3 bases are TGCAGTGCTAGGACAGGGCTACAAGAGACCCAGTACTTC. Amino acid sequence: CSARTGLQETQYF.